This T cell receptor beta chain was sequenced for a study of blood T cell repertoires in COVID-19. TCRdb keeps only in-frame clones here, not all; method: immunoSEQ multiplex PCR. The data show tens of thousands of clones, roughly four fifths seen once. The length of the CDR3 is 13 residues. Germline CDR1 SQVTM, CDR2 ANQGSEA. V gave up 5 bases and J gave up 4 bases, with 15 bases separating them. The sequencing input was peripheral blood. The receptor comes from a man in his 70s with COVID-19, enrolled during active disease. V gene TRBV29-1 combines with J gene TRBJ2-7; a weak D match, TRBD2 (5 bases). The CDR3 DNA reads TGCAGCGTTTCGTCCGGGAACAAATACGAGCAGTACTTC. Translation: CSVSSGNKYEQYF.